This T cell receptor beta chain was found in a study of blood T cells in healthy people across ages. Sample-barcoded 5' priming and a J-beta primer mix drove a second PCR of roughly 6 to 12 cycles. MiXCR, applied by TCRdb to the 5' RACE reads, yields one record per CDR3 protein. The sample lists a few hundred thousand distinct CDR3 sequences, approximately 52% occurring once. This clonotype was seen more than once but under ten times. This TCR derives from a man in his 60s in good health. Sequenced material: blood.

The CDR3 sequence: CASRTSGGTSADTQYF. CDR3 coding DNA: TGTGCCAGCAGGACTAGCGGGGGAACTAGCGCAGATACGCAGTATTTT. The rearrangement joins TRBV12-3 or TRBV12-4 to TRBJ2-3; 12 nucleotides line up with TRBD2. After removal of 6 bases from V and 4 bases from J, the junction contained 8 bases not matched to a gene. The CDR3 runs to 16 residues.